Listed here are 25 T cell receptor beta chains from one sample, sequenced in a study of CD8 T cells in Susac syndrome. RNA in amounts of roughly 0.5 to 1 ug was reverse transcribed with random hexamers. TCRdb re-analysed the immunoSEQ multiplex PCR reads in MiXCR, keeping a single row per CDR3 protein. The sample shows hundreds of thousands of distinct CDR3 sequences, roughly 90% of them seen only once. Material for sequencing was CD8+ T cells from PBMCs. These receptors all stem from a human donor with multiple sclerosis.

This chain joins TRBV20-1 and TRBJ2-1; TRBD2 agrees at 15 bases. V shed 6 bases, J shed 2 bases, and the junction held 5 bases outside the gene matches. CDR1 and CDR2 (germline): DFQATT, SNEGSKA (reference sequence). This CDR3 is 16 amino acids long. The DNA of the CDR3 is TGCAGTGCAGAAGGGACTAGCGGGAGGACCTACAATGAGCAGTTCTTC. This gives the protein CSAEGTSGRTYNEQFF.

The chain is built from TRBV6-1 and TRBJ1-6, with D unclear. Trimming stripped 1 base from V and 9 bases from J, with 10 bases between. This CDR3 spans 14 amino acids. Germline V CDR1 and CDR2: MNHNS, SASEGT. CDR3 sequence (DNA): TGTGCCAGCAGTGAAGGTGGAGCTACTTCACCCCTCCACTTT. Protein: CASSEGGATSPLHF.

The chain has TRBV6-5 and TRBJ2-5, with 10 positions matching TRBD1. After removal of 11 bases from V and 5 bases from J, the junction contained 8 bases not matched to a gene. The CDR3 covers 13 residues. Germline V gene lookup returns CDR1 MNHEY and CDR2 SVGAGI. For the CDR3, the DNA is TGTGCCGTCGGACAGGGGGAGGCGGAGACCCAGTACTTC. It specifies CAVGQGEAETQYF.

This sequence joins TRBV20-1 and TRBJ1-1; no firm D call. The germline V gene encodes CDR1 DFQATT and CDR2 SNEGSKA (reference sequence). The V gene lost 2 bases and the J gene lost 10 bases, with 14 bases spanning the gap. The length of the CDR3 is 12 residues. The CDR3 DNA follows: TGCAGTGCTAGACGAGAGGACCTAGGAGCTTTCTTT. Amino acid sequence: CSARREDLGAFF.

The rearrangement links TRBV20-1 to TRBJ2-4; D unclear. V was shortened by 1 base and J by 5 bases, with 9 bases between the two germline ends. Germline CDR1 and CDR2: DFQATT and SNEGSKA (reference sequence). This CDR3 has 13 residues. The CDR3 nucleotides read TGCAGTGCTAGAGCACCGACCGAAAACATTCAGTACTTC. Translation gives CSARAPTENIQYF.

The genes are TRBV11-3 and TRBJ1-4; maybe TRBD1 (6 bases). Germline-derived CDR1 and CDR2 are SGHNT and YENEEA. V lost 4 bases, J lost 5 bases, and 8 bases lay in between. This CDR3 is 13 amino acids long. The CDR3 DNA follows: TGTGCCAGCAGCTGGGGGGCGAATGAAAAACTGTTTTTT. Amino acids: CASSWGANEKLFF.

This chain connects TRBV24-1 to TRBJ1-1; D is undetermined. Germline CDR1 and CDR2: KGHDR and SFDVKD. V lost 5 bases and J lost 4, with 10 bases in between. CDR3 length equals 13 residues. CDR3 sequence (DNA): TGTGCCACCAGTGGAGACGACGGCACTGAAGCTTTCTTT. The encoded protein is CATSGDDGTEAFF.

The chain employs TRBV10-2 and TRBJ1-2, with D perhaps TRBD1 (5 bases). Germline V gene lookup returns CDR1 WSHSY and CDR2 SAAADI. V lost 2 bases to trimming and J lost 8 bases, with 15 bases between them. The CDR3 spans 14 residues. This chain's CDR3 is CASSEGGGARGYTF. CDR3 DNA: TGCGCCAGCAGTGAGGGTGGGGGAGCGCGCGGCTACACCTTC.

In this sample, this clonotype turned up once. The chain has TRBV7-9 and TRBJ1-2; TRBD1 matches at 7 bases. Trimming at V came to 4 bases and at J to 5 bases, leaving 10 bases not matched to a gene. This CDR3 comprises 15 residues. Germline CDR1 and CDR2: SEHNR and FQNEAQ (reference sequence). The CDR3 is CASSWIRAGGYGYTF. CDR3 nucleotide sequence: TGTGCCAGCAGCTGGATCCGGGCAGGGGGTTATGGCTACACCTTC.

The CDR3 here is CASSYHGLNTEAFF. CDR3 nucleotide sequence: TGTGCCAGCAGTTACCACGGCCTGAACACTGAAGCTTTCTTT. The chain combines TRBV6-2 or TRBV6-3 with TRBJ1-1; D is unclear. Deletions cut 2 bases from V and 0 bases from J, with 7 bases between. CDR3 length equals 14 residues. Germline loops: CDR1 MNHEY, CDR2 SVGEGT.

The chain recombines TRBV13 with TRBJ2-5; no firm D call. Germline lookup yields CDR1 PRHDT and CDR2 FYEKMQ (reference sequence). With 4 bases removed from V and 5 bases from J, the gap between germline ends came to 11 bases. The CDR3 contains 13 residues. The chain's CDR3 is CASSSAGIETQYF. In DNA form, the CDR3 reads TGTGCCAGCAGCTCGGCCGGCATCGAGACCCAGTACTTC. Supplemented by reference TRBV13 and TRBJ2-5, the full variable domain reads AAGVIQSPRHLIKEKRETATLKCYPIPRHDTVYWYQQGPGQDPQFLISFYEKMQSDKGSIPDRFSAQQFSDYHSELNMSSLELGDSALYFCASSSAGIETQYFGPGTRLLVL.

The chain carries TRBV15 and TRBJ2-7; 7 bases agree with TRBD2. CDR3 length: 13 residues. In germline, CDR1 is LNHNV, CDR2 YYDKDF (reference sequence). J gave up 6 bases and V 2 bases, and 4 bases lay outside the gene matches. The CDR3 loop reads CATSRRLAPEQYF. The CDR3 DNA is TGTGCCACCAGCAGAAGACTAGCCCCCGAGCAGTACTTC. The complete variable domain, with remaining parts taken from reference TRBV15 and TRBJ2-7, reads DAMVIQNPRYQVTQFGKPVTLSCSQTLNHNVMYWYQQKSSQAPKLLFHYYDKDFNNEADTPDNFQSRRPNTSFCFLDIRSPGLGDTAMYLCATSRRLAPEQYFGPGTRLTVT.

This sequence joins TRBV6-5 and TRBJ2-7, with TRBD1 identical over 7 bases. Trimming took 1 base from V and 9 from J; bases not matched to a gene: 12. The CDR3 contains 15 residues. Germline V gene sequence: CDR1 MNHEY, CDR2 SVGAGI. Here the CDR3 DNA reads TGTGCCAGCAGTTACTTACCAGGGACAGCGGCGGGGCAGTACTTC. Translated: CASSYLPGTAAGQYF.

CDR3 coding DNA: TGTGCCAGCGTGGATGGACAGGGGTGGACTGAAGCTTTCTTT. Its translation is CASVDGQGWTEAFF. This rearrangement joins TRBV5-6 to TRBJ1-1; 9 nucleotides line up with TRBD1. V shed 7 bases and J 5 bases; nucleotides not matched to a gene: 9. This CDR3 has 14 amino acids. CDR1 and CDR2 (germline): SGHDT, YYEEEE.

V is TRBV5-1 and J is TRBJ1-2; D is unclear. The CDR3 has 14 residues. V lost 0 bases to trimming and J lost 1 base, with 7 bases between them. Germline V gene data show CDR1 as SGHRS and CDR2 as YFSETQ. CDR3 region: CASSLDTNNYGYTF. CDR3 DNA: TGCGCCAGCAGCTTGGACACGAATAACTATGGCTACACCTTC. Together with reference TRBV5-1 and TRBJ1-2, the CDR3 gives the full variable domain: KAGVTQTPRYLIKTRGQQVTLSCSPISGHRSVSWYQQTPGQGLQFLFEYFSETQRNKGNFPGRFSGRQFSNSRSEMNVSTLELGDSALYLCASSLDTNNYGYTFGSGTRLTVV.

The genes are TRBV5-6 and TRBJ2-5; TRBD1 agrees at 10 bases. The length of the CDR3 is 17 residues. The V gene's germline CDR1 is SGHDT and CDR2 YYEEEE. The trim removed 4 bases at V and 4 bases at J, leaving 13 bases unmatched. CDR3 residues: CASSVRGQGLIGETQYF. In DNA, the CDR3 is TGTGCCAGCAGCGTTCGGGGACAGGGGTTAATAGGAGAGACCCAGTACTTC.

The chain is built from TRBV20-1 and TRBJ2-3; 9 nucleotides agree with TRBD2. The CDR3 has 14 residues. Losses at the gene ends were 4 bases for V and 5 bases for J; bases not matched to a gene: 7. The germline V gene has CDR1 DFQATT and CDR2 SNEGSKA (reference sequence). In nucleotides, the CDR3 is TGCAGTGCTAATAAGGCGGGAGGGGTAGATACGCAGTATTTT. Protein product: CSANKAGGVDTQYF.

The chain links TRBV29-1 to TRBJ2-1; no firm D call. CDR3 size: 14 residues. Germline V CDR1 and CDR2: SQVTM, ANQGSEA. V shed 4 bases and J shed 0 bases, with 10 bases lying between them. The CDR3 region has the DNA TGCAGCGTTGTCGGAAGGAGCTCCTACAATGAGCAGTTCTTC. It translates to CSVVGRSSYNEQFF.

CDR3 nucleotides: TGTGCCAGCAGTGACTTTGCCACCGGGGAGCTGTTTTTT. It codes for CASSDFATGELFF. The J gene is TRBJ2-2, the V gene TRBV6-4; unclear D gene. Trimming pared 1 base from V and 4 bases from J, leaving 4 bases between. The CDR3 runs to 13 residues. Germline V gene data show CDR1 as MRHNA and CDR2 as SNTAGT.

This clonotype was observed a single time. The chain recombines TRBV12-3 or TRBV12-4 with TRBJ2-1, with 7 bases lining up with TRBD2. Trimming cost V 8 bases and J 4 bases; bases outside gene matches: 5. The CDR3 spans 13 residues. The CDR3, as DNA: TGTGCCAGCCTCCGGGGGGAATACAATGAGCAGTTCTTC. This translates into CASLRGEYNEQFF.

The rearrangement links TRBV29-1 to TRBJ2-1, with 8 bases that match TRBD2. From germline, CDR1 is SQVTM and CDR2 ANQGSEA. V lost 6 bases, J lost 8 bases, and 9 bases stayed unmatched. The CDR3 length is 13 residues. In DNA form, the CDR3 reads TGCAGCGTCCACCTAGCGGGCCGAGATGAGCAGTTCTTC. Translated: CSVHLAGRDEQFF.

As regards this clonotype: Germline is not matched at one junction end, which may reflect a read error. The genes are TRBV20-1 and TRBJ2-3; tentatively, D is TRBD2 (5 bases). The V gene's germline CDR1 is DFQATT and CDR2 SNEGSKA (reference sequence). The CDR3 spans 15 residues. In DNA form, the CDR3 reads TGCAGTGCTCCTGACTACCGAACCAACACATATACGCAGTATTTT. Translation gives CSAPDYRTNTYTQYF.

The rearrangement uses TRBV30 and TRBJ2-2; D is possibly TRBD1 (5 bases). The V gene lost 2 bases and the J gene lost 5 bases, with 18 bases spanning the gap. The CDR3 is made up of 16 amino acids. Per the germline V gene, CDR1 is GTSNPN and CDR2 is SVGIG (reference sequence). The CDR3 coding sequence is TGTGCCTGGAGTTACGAGCGTCAGGGATTTACCGGGGAGCTGTTTTTT. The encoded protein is CAWSYERQGFTGELFF. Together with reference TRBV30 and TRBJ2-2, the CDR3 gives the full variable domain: SQTIHQWPATLVQPVGSPLSLECTVEGTSNPNLYWYRQAAGRGLQLLFYSVGIGQISSEVPQNLSASRPQDRQFILSSKKLLLSDSGFYLCAWSYERQGFTGELFFGEGSRLTVL.

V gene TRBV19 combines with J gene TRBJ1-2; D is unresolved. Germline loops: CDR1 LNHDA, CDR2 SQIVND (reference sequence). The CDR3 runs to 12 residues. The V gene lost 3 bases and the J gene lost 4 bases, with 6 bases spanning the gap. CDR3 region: CASSIARYGYTF. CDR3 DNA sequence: TGTGCCAGTAGTATTGCTCGCTATGGCTACACCTTC.

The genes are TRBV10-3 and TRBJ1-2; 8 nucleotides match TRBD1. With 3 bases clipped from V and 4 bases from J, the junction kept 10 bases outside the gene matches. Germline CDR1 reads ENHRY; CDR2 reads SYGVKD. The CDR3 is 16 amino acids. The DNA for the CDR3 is TGTGCCATCAGTGAACCCGGACAGGGTGATATCTATGGCTACACCTTC. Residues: CAISEPGQGDIYGYTF.